This TCR beta chain appears in the sequencing data of a study of blood T cell repertoires in COVID-19. Overall study context: From the United States, Italy and Spain came samples of acute and convalescent COVID-19. PBMCs, B-cell-depleted T cells, or T cells were the source of the cDNA or gDNA that made up the material.

The CDR3 loop spans 12 amino acids. V was cut by 2 bases and J by 4 bases, with 5 bases left in between. Germline CDR1 reads SGHRS; CDR2 reads YFSETQ. Per the authors' pipeline: Reference gene primer amplification gave nucleated cell count estimates. Produced via immunoSEQ multiplex PCR; TCRdb's table is partial and in-frame only. The V and J calls and clone size were taken over from that table, and D and trimming were inferred from the DNA. The table lists about 110,000 clones, over 80% of them singletons. The sequenced sample consisted of peripheral blood. The chain combines TRBV5-1 with TRBJ2-3; tentative D call: TRBD1 (5 bases). The receptor's source is a human donor in a cohort sampled during active COVID-19. This CDR3 reads CASSLGADTQYF. The CDR3 DNA is TGCGCCAGCAGCTTAGGGGCAGATACGCAGTATTTT.